These T cell receptor beta chains were read from a single sample in a study of cytomegalovirus exposure and HLA in healthy donors. Clones were read by immunoSEQ multiplex PCR, and TCRdb kept only the in-frame ones, dropping some. The sample shows more than 80,000 clones, under 65% of them seen only once. Sequenced input: PBMCs. These receptors were collected from a man in his 60s in good health and CMV-seronegative. The CDR3 runs from the conserved cysteine through the conserved F or W. The D gene is left open where the match is weak. Only some rows state a clone size, as once, few, many or a class for expanded clones.

v_call	j_call	clone_size	d_call	cdr3_nt	cdr3_aa
TRBV28	TRBJ2-1	-	-	TGTGCCAGCAACCTGGGACTCCGCCGCGGTGATGAGCAGTTCTTC	CASNLGLRRGDEQFF
TRBV7-8	TRBJ2-4	few	-	TGTGCCAGCAGCTTCGGAGGGGGGGTCAAAAACATTCAGTACTTC	CASSFGGGVKNIQYF
TRBV5-1	TRBJ2-7	-	-	TGCGCCAGCAGCTTTCAAAGCATCGGCGAGCAGTACTTC	CASSFQSIGEQYF
TRBV18	TRBJ1-3	-	TRBD1	TGTGCCAGCTCACCGACCCCGGGACAGACTGGAAACACCATATATTTT	CASSPTPGQTGNTIYF
TRBV5-4	TRBJ1-3	-	-	TGTGCCAGCAGCTTTGGAGACTCTGGAAACACCATATATTTT	CASSFGDSGNTIYF
TRBV2	TRBJ2-7	-	-	TGTGCCAGCAGCAGACAGGAGACCTACGAGCAGTACTTC	CASSRQETYEQYF
TRBV5-1	TRBJ1-4	-	TRBD1	TGCGCCAGCAACTCCGGGGCACAGGGGATAGACGAAAAACTGTTTTTT	CASNSGAQGIDEKLFF
TRBV9	TRBJ2-1	once	TRBD2	TGTGCCAGCAGCGCCCCAAAGGGGGCGGGGGGGCCCTACAATGAGCAGTTCTTC	CASSAPKGAGGPYNEQFF
TRBV5-1	TRBJ1-3	-	-	TGCGCCAGCAGCTTGGCTCAGGGGCTGAGTGGAAACACCATATATTTT	CASSLAQGLSGNTIYF
TRBV28	TRBJ1-2	-	-	TGTGCCAGCATCCAAACGGGATTTAACTATGGCTACACCTTC	CASIQTGFNYGYTF
TRBV5-5	TRBJ2-3	-	TRBD2	TGTGCCAGCAGCTCCTGGCAGCGGGGGAGCACAGATACGCAGTATTTT	CASSSWQRGSTDTQYF
TRBV7-2	TRBJ1-2	-	TRBD1	TGTGCCAGCAGCTTGACAGGGAAAGGTCATGGCTACACCTTC	CASSLTGKGHGYTF
TRBV11-1	TRBJ2-7	-	TRBD2	TGTGCCAGCAGCGCCGACTTCGCGGGAGGACACTACGAGCAGTACTTC	CASSADFAGGHYEQYF
TRBV5-4	TRBJ1-1	many	-	TGTGCCAGCAGCTGGGCCCGCAGGGAGAACACTGAAGCTTTCTTT	CASSWARRENTEAFF
TRBV7-6	TRBJ2-2	-	TRBD2	TGTGCCAGCAGCTTAGGAGCTAGCGGGGTGAACACCGGGGAGCTGTTTTTT	CASSLGASGVNTGELFF
TRBV4-2	TRBJ1-1	-	TRBD1	TGTGCCAGCAGCCAAGGACAGGGGGGGACTGAAGCTTTCTTT	CASSQGQGGTEAFF
TRBV27	TRBJ1-2	-	-	TGTGCCAGCAGACAAACCACCTACTATGGCTACACCTTC	CASRQTTYYGYTF
TRBV25-1	TRBJ2-1	-	-	TGTGCCAGCAGTGAATTCACAGGGTCCTACAATGAGCAGTTCTTC	CASSEFTGSYNEQFF